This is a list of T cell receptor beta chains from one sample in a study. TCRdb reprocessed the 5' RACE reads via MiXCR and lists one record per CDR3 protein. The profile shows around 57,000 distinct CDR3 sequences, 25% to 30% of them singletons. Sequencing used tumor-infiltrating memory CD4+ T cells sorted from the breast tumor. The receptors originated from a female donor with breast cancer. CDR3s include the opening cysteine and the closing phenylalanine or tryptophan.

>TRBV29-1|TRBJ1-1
CSGGTGNTEAFF
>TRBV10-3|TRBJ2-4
CAISESGGIGGNIQYF
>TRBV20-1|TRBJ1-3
CSARRAGTALSGNTTYF
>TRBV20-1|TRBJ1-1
CSAPKDGTVAFF
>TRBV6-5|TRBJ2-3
CASSYDQGSLSDTQYF
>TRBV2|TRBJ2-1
CASHLNRYNEQFF
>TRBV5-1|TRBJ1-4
CASSPTEGANEKLFF
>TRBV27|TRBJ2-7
CASSYLPGQSYEQYF
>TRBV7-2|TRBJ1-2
CASSLINRGGYTF
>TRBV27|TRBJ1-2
CASSSPGGYGYTF
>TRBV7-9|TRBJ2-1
CASSLGDGSYNEQFF
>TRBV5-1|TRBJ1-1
CASSPAQGWRSGTEAFF
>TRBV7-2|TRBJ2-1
CASSPRRGSSYNEQFF
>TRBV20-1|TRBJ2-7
CSAHRGLAGPSYEQYF
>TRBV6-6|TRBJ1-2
CASSGATDGRSNYGYTF
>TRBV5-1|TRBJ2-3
CASSPGQAPDTQYF
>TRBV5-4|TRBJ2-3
CASSLRGTDTQYF
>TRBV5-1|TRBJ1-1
CASSAGQLNTEAFF
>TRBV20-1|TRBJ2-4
CSARTDVAKNIQYF
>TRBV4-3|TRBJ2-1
CASSQVQGRRNEQFF
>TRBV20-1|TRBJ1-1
CSARTRGRITEAFF
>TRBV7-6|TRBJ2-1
CASSLPRVGNEQFF
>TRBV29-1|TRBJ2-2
CSVGAPQGSGTGELFF
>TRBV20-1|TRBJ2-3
CSAREASGSDTQYF
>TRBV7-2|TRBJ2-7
CASSFASGVSSEQYF
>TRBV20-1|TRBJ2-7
CSAPHGTEGYEQYF
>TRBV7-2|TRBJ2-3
CASSQNSLGGTQYF
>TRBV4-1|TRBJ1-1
CASSQGVRGRGEAFF
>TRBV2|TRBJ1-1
CASRETTAFF
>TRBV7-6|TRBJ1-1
CASSTGQGSNTEAFF